The rows below give T cell receptor beta chains drawn from one sample of a study of Ad26.COV2.S vaccination and SARS-CoV-2 variants. The repertoire was sequenced with immunoSEQ multiplex PCR; TCRdb's copy has only in-frame clones and lacks some. The table records around 340,000 clones, around 89% of them present only once. The input for sequencing was peripheral blood, taken in a trial of Ad26.COV2.S vaccine versus placebo. These receptors originate from a person between 18 and 60 years old who received the Ad26.COV2.S COVID-19 vaccine or a placebo. CDR3s include the opening cysteine and the closing phenylalanine or tryptophan. A D gene is named only where the DNA matches it firmly. Some rows have no size entry. The others give once, few or many, or a class for an expanded clone.

J,V,length,D,size,DNA,CDR3
TRBJ2-7,TRBV19,13,TRBD1,NA,TGTGCCAGTAGTTCAGGGACAGCGTCCGAGCAGTACTTC,CASSSGTASEQYF
TRBJ1-1,TRBV5-1,14,TRBD1,once,TGCGCCAGCAGCCGTAACAGGGGTGGCACTGAAGCTTTCTTT,CASSRNRGGTEAFF
TRBJ2-5,TRBV4-1,15,TRBD1,NA,TGCGCCAGCAGCTCCGCCGGGACAGAACAAGAGACCCAGTACTTC,CASSSAGTEQETQYF
TRBJ2-2,TRBV9,18,NA,NA,TGTGCCAGCAGCGTAGGAGTAGGACAGTCCCCTAACACCGGGGAGCTGTTTTTT,CASSVGVGQSPNTGELFF
TRBJ2-7,TRBV13,13,NA,NA,TGTGCCAGCAGCCCCGGGGCAGGCTACGAGCAGTACTTC,CASSPGAGYEQYF
TRBJ2-7,TRBV15,15,NA,NA,TGTGCCACCAGCAGAGAAAGGACTACCTCCTACGAGCAGTACTTC,CATSRERTTSYEQYF
TRBJ1-4,TRBV2,12,NA,NA,TGTGCCAGCACCAGCTTTAATGAAAAACTGTTTTTT,CASTSFNEKLFF
TRBJ1-1,TRBV11-2,15,NA,NA,TGTGCCAGCAGCCGCACAGGGCGTATGGGCACTGAAGCTTTCTTT,CASSRTGRMGTEAFF
TRBJ1-2,TRBV12-3/TRBV12-4,13,NA,NA,TGTGCCAGCAGTACAGGGCTTAACTATGGCTACACCTTC,CASSTGLNYGYTF
TRBJ1-2,TRBV7-2,18,NA,few,TGTGCCAGCAGCTTAGTGGTGGGGACCACGTCGGTTAAATATGGCTACACCTTC,CASSLVVGTTSVKYGYTF
TRBJ2-1,TRBV7-2,12,NA,NA,TGTGCCAGCAGCTCCTTCCGGGGTGAGCAGTTCTTC,CASSSFRGEQFF
TRBJ2-7,TRBV9,15,TRBD1,NA,TGTGCCAGCAGCGTAGGGGCGGACAGGGGGAGCGAGCAGTACTTC,CASSVGADRGSEQYF
TRBJ1-1,TRBV29-1,11,NA,NA,TGCAGCGTTGTTTTCCAGACTGAAGCTTTCTTT,CSVVFQTEAFF